This T cell receptor (beta chain) is drawn from a study of human T cells and chemical hapten exposure. Study results and limitations: The formation of large CDR3 similarity clusters by expanded TCRs significantly exceeded that of controls.

Details on this clonotype: Its antigen is still unknown.

Treatment reported: therapeutic diphenylcyclopropenone sensitization with weekly scalp DPC. V was pared by 6 bases and J by 9 bases, with 4 bases of the junction left unmatched. The CDR3 has 14 residues. Germline CDR1 SEHNR, CDR2 FQNEAQ (reference sequence). Single cDNA molecules in the library carried unique molecular identifiers attached during preparation. TCRdb re-analysed the reads in MiXCR, keeping a single row per CDR3 protein. The sample holds about 4,800 distinct CDR3 sequences; 50% to 65% are singletons and the top ten take approximately 4%. V gene TRBV7-9 combines with J gene TRBJ2-1, with 14 bases identical to TRBD2. This TCR was recovered from an adult with alopecia areata. Some clones in this sample may be carry-over from other donors' samples. This table probably holds off-target reads from a library built for another chain. The sample consisted of whole blood, taken before DPC sensitization or 2, 6, or about 24 weeks after (not recorded which). CDR3 protein: CASRGLAGVSEQFF. CDR3 coding DNA: TGTGCCAGCAGGGGACTAGCGGGAGTTTCTGAGCAGTTCTTC.